This T cell receptor (beta chain) emerged from a study of shared clonotypes between healthy human individuals. Turning to the study itself: Ranging from 18 to 49 in age, donors were a couple of women and a few men.

With respect to this clone: Its antigen is currently unknown.

Across several immunoSEQ plates, the genomic DNA of each subset was split evenly. Measured with immunoSEQ multiplex PCR; TCRdb has only the in-frame clones, and not every one. The profile shows 1.5 million to 2.5 million clones, approximately 95% of them singletons. V was shortened by 2 bases and J by 5 bases, with 13 bases between the two germline ends. Germline V gene lookup returns CDR1 SGDLS and CDR2 YYNGEE. This CDR3 region has 14 residues. Naivety among CD8 cells was defined by CD45RO negativity and positive CCR7 selection, thereby excluding terminally differentiated effector memory CD45RA+ cells. Notes on the study in general: Limitation of the genetic and exposure-history diversity represented came from the few donors.

This sequence originates from a man aged 18-30 years in good health. The sequenced sample consisted of naive CD8+ T cells sorted from blood. The V call is TRBV9, the J call TRBJ2-5; TRBD1 is a possible D gene (6 bases). CDR3 DNA sequence: TGTGCCAGCAGCGTTTCGGACAGCCGGGAGACCCAGTACTTC. Translated: CASSVSDSRETQYF.